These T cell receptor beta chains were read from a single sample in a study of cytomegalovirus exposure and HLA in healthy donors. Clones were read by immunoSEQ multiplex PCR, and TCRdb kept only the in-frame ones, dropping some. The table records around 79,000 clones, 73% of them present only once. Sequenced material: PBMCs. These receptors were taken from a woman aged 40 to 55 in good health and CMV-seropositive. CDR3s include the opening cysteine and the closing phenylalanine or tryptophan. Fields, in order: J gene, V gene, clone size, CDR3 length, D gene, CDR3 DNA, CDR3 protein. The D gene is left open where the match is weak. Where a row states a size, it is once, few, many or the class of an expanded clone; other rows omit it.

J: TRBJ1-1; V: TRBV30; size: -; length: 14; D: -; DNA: TGTGCCTGGAGTCTCACAGTGGGGAACACTGAAGCTTTCTTT; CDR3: CAWSLTVGNTEAFF
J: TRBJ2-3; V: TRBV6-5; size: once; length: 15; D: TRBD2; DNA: TGTGCCAGCAGTTACTTGGGGGGGAACACAGATACGCAGTATTTT; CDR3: CASSYLGGNTDTQYF
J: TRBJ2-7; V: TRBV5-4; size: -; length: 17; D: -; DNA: TGTGCCAGCAGCTCGGGCCAAAGGACTAATGCGGGATACGAGCAGTACTTC; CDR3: CASSSGQRTNAGYEQYF
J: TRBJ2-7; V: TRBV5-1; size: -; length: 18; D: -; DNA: TGCGCCAGCAGCTTGGCCGCCGCGACACGTTCCGAGGGCTACGAGCAGTACTTC; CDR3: CASSLAAATRSEGYEQYF
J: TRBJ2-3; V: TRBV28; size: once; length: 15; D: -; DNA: TGTGCCAGCAGTTTTGAGGAACTCGGCACAGATACGCAGTATTTT; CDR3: CASSFEELGTDTQYF
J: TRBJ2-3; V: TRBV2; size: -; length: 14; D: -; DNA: TGTGCCAGCAGTCCAGTTTCGAACACAGATACGCAGTATTTT; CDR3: CASSPVSNTDTQYF
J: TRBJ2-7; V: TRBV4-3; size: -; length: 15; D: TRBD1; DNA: TGCGCCAGCAGCCCCGGGACAGGGCAAACCTACGAGCAGTACTTC; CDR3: CASSPGTGQTYEQYF
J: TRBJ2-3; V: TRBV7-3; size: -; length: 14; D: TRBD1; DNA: TGTGCCAGCAGCCAACAGGGGGCACAAGATACGCAGTATTTT; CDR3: CASSQQGAQDTQYF
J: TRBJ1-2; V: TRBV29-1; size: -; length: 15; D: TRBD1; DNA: TGCAGCGTTGACCAGGGGGCCCTAGCTAACTATGGCTACACCTTC; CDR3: CSVDQGALANYGYTF
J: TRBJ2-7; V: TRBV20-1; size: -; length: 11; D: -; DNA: TGCAGCCCCTACACAGCTTACGAGCAGTACTTC; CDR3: CSPYTAYEQYF
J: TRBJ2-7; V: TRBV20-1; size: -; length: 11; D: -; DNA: TGCAGTGCTAGGGGCTTAGCGGAGCAGTACTTC; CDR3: CSARGLAEQYF
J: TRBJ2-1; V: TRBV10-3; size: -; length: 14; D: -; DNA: TGTGCCCCACGGGGGGCGGGCTCCTACAATGAGCAGTTCTTC; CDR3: CAPRGAGSYNEQFF
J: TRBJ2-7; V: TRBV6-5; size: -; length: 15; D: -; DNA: TGTGCCAGCAGTTACTCGATAGGCGGATCCTACGAGCAGTACTTC; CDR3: CASSYSIGGSYEQYF
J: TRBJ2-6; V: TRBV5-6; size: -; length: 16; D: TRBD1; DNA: TGTGCCAGCAGCCATTTCCAGGGGGCTGGGGCCAACGTCCTGACTTTC; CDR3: CASSHFQGAGANVLTF
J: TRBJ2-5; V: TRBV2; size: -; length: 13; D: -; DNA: TGTGCCAGCAGTGGGCTAGTTCAAGAGACCCAGTACTTC; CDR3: CASSGLVQETQYF
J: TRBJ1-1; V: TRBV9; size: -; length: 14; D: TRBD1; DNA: TGTGCCAGCAGCGTACGGGACAGGGGCGCAAGGGCTTTCTTT; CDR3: CASSVRDRGARAFF
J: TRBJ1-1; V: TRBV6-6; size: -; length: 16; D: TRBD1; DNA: TGTGCCAGCAGTTACCCCGGGACAGGGATGTACACTGAAGCTTTCTTT; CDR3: CASSYPGTGMYTEAFF
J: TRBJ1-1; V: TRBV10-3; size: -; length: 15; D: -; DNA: TGTGCCACCGGGATAGGCGGGCGAAAAAACACTGAAGCTTTCTTT; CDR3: CATGIGGRKNTEAFF
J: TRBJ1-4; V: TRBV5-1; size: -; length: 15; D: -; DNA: TGCGCCAGCAGTCCTACAGGGTCAACTAATGAAAAACTGTTTTTT; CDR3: CASSPTGSTNEKLFF
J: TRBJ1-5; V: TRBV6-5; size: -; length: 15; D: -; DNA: TGTGCCAGCAGCCGTGCCCAGGGAATGGGCCAGCCCCAGCATTTT; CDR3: CASSRAQGMGQPQHF
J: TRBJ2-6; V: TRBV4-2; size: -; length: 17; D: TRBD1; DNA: TGTGCCAGCAGCCAAGCAGGGGGCGCGGGTGGGGCCAACGTCCTGACTTTC; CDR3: CASSQAGGAGGANVLTF